This T cell receptor beta chain was profiled in a study of OX40 agonist ivuxolimab in advanced cancers. Across the study: Patients took ivuxolimab, an agonistic anti-OX40 (CD134) antibody. Dose-escalation patients had hepatocellular carcinoma, melanoma, renal cell or head and neck cancer.

The germline V and J ends were trimmed by 1 base and 1 base, with 7 bases remaining between them. This CDR3 has 14 residues. Looked up from germline, CDR1 is MGHRA and CDR2 is YSYEKL. Clones were sequenced by immunoSEQ multiplex PCR, and TCRdb holds only the in-frame ones, with some missing. Of some 85,000 clones listed, approximately 91% were seen once; the top ten hold under 0.9%. Prior autoimmune disease or systemic immunosuppression barred patients. Blood got drawn at baseline, again on cycle 4 day 1, and then on cycle 7 day 1. This rearrangement joins TRBV4-1 to TRBJ2-5; no clear D. The material sequenced was CD4+ or CD8+ T cells sorted from blood, taken in a trial of the OX40 agonist ivuxolimab. This TCR was recovered from an adult with an advanced solid tumor such as melanoma, head and neck, liver or kidney cancer. CDR3 in DNA: TGCGCCAGCAGCCAAGGACTTCTCCAAGAGACCCAGTACTTC. It specifies CASSQGLLQETQYF.